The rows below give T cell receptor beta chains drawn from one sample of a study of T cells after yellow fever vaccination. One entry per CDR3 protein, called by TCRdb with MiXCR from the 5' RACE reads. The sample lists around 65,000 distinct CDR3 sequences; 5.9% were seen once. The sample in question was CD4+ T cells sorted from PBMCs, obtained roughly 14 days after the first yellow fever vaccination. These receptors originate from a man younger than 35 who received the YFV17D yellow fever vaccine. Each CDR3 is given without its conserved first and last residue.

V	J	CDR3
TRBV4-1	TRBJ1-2	ASSQKEGDYYGYT
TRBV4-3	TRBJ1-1	ASSQDLPEMNVNTEAF
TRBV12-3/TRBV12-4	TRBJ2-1	ASSWGDRYNEQF
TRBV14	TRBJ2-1	ASSPSSSYNEQF
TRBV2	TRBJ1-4	ASSSQGSNEKLF
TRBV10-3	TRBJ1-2	AISGGDRGAYT
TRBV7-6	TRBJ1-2	ASSLVPSGSPSFYGYT
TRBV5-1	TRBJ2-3	ASSLAVDTQY
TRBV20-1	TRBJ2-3	SARQDRTDTQY
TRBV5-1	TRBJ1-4	ASSSTGFNEKLF
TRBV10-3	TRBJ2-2	ATANVPGELF
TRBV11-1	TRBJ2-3	ARGLGLAADTQY
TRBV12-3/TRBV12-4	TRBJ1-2	ASTRPSYGYT
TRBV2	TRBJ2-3	ASSEDMAGPGADTQY
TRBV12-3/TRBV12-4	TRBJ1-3	ASRPTGTSGNTIY
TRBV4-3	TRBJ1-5	ASSQGGRFNQPQH
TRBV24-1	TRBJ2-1	ATSDLTSGGALGEQF
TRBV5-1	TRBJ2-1	ASSLDGLANEQF
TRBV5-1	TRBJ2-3	ASSSPGAQATQY
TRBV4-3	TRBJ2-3	ASSPRGNADTQY
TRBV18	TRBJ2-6	ASSPWGQGTSGANVLT
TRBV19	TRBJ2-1	ARARPRTIRTCEQF
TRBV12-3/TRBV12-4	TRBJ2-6	ASSLSSSGANVLT
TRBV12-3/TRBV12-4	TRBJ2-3	ASSTTSGGTDTQY
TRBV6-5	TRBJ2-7	ASRQGQGRNEQY
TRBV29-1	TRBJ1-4	SAVMENEKLF
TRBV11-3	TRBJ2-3	ASSLGGGTTAYTDTQY
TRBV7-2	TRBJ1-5	ASAALGRQPQH
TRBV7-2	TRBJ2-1	ATKKGGTYNEQF
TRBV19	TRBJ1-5	ARTPGTYSSNQPQH
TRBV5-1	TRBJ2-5	ASSKDEGMWETQY
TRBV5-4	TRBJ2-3	ASSLRTVADTQY
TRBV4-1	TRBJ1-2	ASSQDGQGGYT
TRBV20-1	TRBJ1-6	SARVTGVSPLH
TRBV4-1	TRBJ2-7	ASSRYHPGQAYEQY
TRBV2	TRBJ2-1	ATRSGGSVPYNEQF
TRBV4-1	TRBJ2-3	ASSQGSLGRGFTDTQY
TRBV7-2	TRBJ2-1	ASSSSAGALQNEQF
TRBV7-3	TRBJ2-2	ASSLSGTTGELF
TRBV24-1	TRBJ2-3	ATSDFGQGTDTQY
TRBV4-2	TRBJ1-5	ASSQGTLQPQH
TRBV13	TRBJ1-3	ASSLTTGTNSGNTIY
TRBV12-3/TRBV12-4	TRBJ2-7	ASSKLTQTGAGQY
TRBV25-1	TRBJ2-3	ASSGRDSVSTDTQY
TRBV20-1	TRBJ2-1	SAGGLSSYNEQF
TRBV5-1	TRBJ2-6	ASSLIPGANVLT
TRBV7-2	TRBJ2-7	ASSSRGQKSSYEQY
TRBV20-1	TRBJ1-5	SARGAPTSNQPQH
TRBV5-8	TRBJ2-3	ASSSGVYTDTQY
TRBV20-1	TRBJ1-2	SAGKDGFYGYT
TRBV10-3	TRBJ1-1	AISDRTANTEAF
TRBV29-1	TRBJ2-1	SVVRDRGYNEQF
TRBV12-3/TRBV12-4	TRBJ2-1	ASSFGWAGYNEQF
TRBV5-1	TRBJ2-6	ASSFGYSGANVLT
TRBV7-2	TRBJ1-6	ASSLGESKGSYNSPLH
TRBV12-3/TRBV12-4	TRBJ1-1	ASSPNWDTEAF
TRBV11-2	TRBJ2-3	ASSWAPPDTQY
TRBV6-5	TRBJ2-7	ASRRSSYEQY